One sample yielded the 12 T cell receptor beta chains listed below, sequenced in a study of T cell repertoires in cytomegalovirus infection. No cognate antigen is known for these TCRs. TCRdb redid the calling of the reads with MiXCR, one entry per CDR3 protein. The sample lists around 430,000 distinct CDR3 sequences, roughly 43% occurring once. The sample in question was cultured PBMCs, obtained from culture after CMV antigen stimulation. These receptors originate from a human donor in good health (CMV status not recorded). Some clones in this sample may be carry-over from other donors' samples.

This clonotype was counted a few times. V is TRBV7-2 and J is TRBJ2-3; the match to TRBD2 covers 8 bases. This CDR3 has 16 residues. From germline, CDR1 is SGHTA and CDR2 FQGNSA. With V trimmed by 1 base and J by 3 bases, 6 bases remained unmatched. As DNA, the CDR3 is TGTGCCAGCAGCTTAGGCGGTAGCGGGGTGACAGATACGCAGTATTTT. It translates to CASSLGGSGVTDTQYF. Drawing the rest from reference TRBV7-2 and TRBJ2-3, the complete variable domain is GAGVSQSPSNKVTEKGKDVELRCDPISGHTALYWYRQSLGQGLEFLIYFQGNSAPDKSGLPSDRFSAERTGGSVSTLTIQRTQQEDSAVYLCASSLGGSGVTDTQYFGPGTRLTVL.

The chain employs TRBV20-1 and TRBJ2-5; TRBD2 matches 14 bases. CDR1 is DFQATT, CDR2 SNEGSKA, per germline (reference sequence). This CDR3 region has 15 residues. Trimming cost V 6 bases and J 3 bases; bases outside gene matches: 6. The CDR3 loop reads CSAGGLAGAEETQYF. For the CDR3, the DNA is TGCAGTGCAGGGGGACTAGCGGGAGCAGAAGAGACCCAGTACTTC.

J is TRBJ2-3 and V is TRBV7-2, with D perhaps matching TRBD2 (7 bases). Trimming removed 5 bases from V and 2 bases from J, with 17 bases in between. The length of the CDR3 is 16 residues. The germline gives CDR1 SGHTA, CDR2 FQGNSA. This CDR3 is CASSPRGGGSTDTQYF. CDR3 coding DNA: TGTGCCAGCAGCCCGAGAGGGGGGGGGTCCACAGATACGCAGTATTTT.

The V call is TRBV18, the J call TRBJ2-7; 8 nucleotides agree with TRBD2. The CDR3 length is 16 residues. Germline loops: CDR1 KGHSH, CDR2 LQKENI. V was clipped by 3 bases and J by 0 bases; unmatched bases: 7. DNA for the CDR3: TGTGCCAGCTCACCCCAAGGCGGGGGGCACTCCTACGAGCAGTACTTC. It specifies CASSPQGGGHSYEQYF.

The chain is built from TRBV7-2 and TRBJ2-3; D not certain. The V end lost 5 bases, the J end lost 7 bases, and 13 bases lay between the germline ends. This CDR3 is built from 13 residues. Germline CDR1 reads SGHTA; CDR2 reads FQGNSA. As DNA, the CDR3 is TGTGCCAGCAGCCTCGGACGGATTAATACGCAGTATTTT. It encodes CASSLGRINTQYF.

The chain has TRBV7-2 and TRBJ2-7; 13 bases map to TRBD2. V was pared by 5 bases and J by 3 bases, with 7 bases of the junction left unmatched. This CDR3 spans 16 amino acids. Germline CDR1 is SGHTA and CDR2 is FQGNSA. The chain's CDR3 is CASSTTSGRLGYEQYF. DNA of the CDR3: TGTGCCAGCAGCACGACTAGCGGGAGGTTGGGCTACGAGCAGTACTTC.

In the case of this clonotype: A junction boundary mismatches the germline segment, possibly from a read error. V gene TRBV7-8 combines with J gene TRBJ2-3; 12 bases match TRBD2. CDR3 length: 16 residues. The V gene's germline CDR1 is SGHVS and CDR2 FQNEAQ. The CDR3 nucleotides read TGTGCCAGCAGCCTAGCGGGAGGGTCTGGAACAGATACGCAGTATTTT. This gives the protein CASSLAGGSGTDTQYF.

This clonotype was seen a few times. V and J are TRBV7-6 and TRBJ2-1; D gene unclear. The germline V and J ends were trimmed by 5 bases and 8 bases, with 13 bases remaining between them. Germline CDR1 reads SGHVS; CDR2 reads FNYEAQ. The CDR3 contains 13 residues. CDR3 region: CASSRRLGYEQFF. DNA for the CDR3: TGTGCCAGCAGCCGCCGGTTGGGGTATGAGCAGTTCTTC.

This clonotype has just a few counts. The chain joins TRBV7-9 to TRBJ2-5; D might be TRBD2 (5 bases). The germline CDR1 and CDR2 sequences are SEHNR and FQNEAQ (reference sequence). This CDR3 has 16 amino acids. Trimming took off 6 bases at V and 3 bases at J, with 20 bases between the two ends. CDR3 loop: CASRPPPRGREETQYF. DNA for the CDR3: TGTGCCAGCAGACCTCCCCCTCGCGGGCGAGAAGAGACCCAGTACTTC.

Points on this clonotype: With a much larger clone just one base away, this may be a read error. The gene calls are TRBV7-2 and TRBJ2-7; possible D gene TRBD2, 6 bases. With 6 bases removed from V and 7 bases from J, the gap between germline ends came to 22 bases. Looked up from germline, CDR1 is SGHTA and CDR2 is FQGNSA. The CDR3 sequence is 15 residues long. In nucleotides, the CDR3 is TGTGCCAGCAGAGCGACTAGTGACTCCTACAATGAGCAGTACTTC. It translates to CASRATSDSYNEQYF.

This clonotype was observed a handful of times. The rearrangement links TRBV24-1 to TRBJ2-7; D call uncertain. Germline V gene data show CDR1 as KGHDR and CDR2 as SFDVKD. The CDR3 has 14 residues. V lost 3 bases to trimming and J lost 5 bases, with 13 bases between them. CDR3 sequence reads: CATSDPDRLDEQYF. The DNA of the CDR3 is TGTGCCACCAGTGATCCCGACCGACTCGACGAGCAGTACTTC.

The chain uses TRBV5-1 and TRBJ2-7; the match to TRBD1 covers 7 bases. The CDR3 length is 15 residues. The V segment lost 0 bases and the J segment 4 bases; nucleotides outside the gene matches: 7. Germline V gives CDR1 SGHRS, CDR2 YFSETQ. The CDR3 DNA reads TGCGCCAGCAGCTTGGTTTACAGGGGCAAATACGAGCAGTACTTC. Translating it yields CASSLVYRGKYEQYF.